A single sample gave rise to the 8 T cell receptor beta chains below, sequenced in a study of breast tumors, draining lymph nodes, adjacent tissues. Axillary draining lymph nodes of breast cancer patients supplied the node samples. TCRdb re-called the multiplex PCR reads through MiXCR, storing one row per CDR3 protein. The sample carries some 83,000 distinct CDR3 sequences, roughly 19% recorded once. Sequencing used axillary lymph node tissue. These TCRs come from a female donor with breast cancer. Some clones in this sample may be carry-over from other donors' samples.

Many counts were recorded for this clonotype. This chain connects TRBV3-1 to TRBJ2-5; 9 positions agree with TRBD1. The CDR3 has 14 residues. Trimming cost V 6 bases and J 4 bases; bases outside gene matches: 6. Germline assignment: CDR1 LGHDT and CDR2 YNNKEL (reference sequence). The CDR3 DNA sequence: TGTGCCAGCAGAGGGTCGGACAGGGGAGAGACCCAGTACTTC. Encoded protein: CASRGSDRGETQYF.

At least ten counts were recorded for this clonotype. The V call is TRBV11-2, the J call TRBJ2-6; either TRBD1 or TRBD2 may supply D (6 bases each). V was pared by 5 bases and J by 4 bases, with 15 bases between. Germline assignment: CDR1 SGHAT and CDR2 FQNNGV. This CDR3 has 16 residues. CDR3: CASSHNGGPGANVLTF. Written as DNA, the CDR3 is TGTGCCAGCAGCCACAATGGGGGGCCCGGGGCCAACGTCCTGACTTTC.

The table lists this clonotype with many counts. The chain has TRBV6-1 and TRBJ2-7; D unclear. V gave up 2 bases and J gave up 3 bases, with 14 bases separating them. There are 15 residues in the CDR3. The germline V gene encodes CDR1 MNHNS and CDR2 SASEGT. The CDR3 reads CASSEWGGGFYEQYF. The CDR3 coding sequence is TGTGCCAGCAGTGAATGGGGTGGTGGGTTCTACGAGCAGTACTTC.

This clonotype was seen repeatedly, ten times or more. This chain uses TRBV7-2 with TRBJ2-3; 10 positions agree with TRBD2. This CDR3 is built from 17 residues. J lost 2 bases, V lost 5 bases, and 10 bases had no gene match. From germline, CDR1 is SGHTA and CDR2 FQGNSA. CDR3: CASSLRLAGPLTDTQYF. CDR3 DNA sequence: TGTGCCAGCAGCCTCCGACTAGCGGGTCCCCTCACAGATACGCAGTATTTT.

This clonotype was observed a few times. V is TRBV27 and J is TRBJ2-5; the D gene is possibly TRBD1 (5 bases). Trimming stripped 5 bases from V and 9 bases from J, with 16 bases between. Germline V gives CDR1 MNHEY, CDR2 SMNVEV (reference sequence). There are 13 residues in the CDR3. In DNA form, the CDR3 reads TGTGCCAGCAGTCCCGGACAAATGAGCGCCCAGTACTTC. Translating gives CASSPGQMSAQYF.

This clonotype was seen repeatedly, ten times or more. The V and J genes are TRBV5-6 and TRBJ2-3; D ambiguous. The germline CDR1 and CDR2 sequences are SGHDT and YYEEEE. V was pared by 4 bases and J by 5 bases, with 14 bases between. This CDR3 has 14 residues. CDR3 in amino acids: CASSPQSSGDTQYF. In DNA, the CDR3 is TGTGCCAGCAGCCCTCAGTCGTCCGGAGATACGCAGTATTTT.

This clonotype was seen at least ten times. This CDR3 reads CASGPLGQPLLNTIYF. As DNA, the CDR3 is TGTGCCAGCGGACCTTTGGGACAGCCGCTTTTAAACACCATATATTTT. The chain has TRBV6-1 and TRBJ1-3; 7 bases map to TRBD1. Germline CDR1 reads MNHNS; CDR2 reads SASEGT. This CDR3 spans 16 amino acids. The V and J ends lost 8 bases and 6 bases, in that order; junction bases with no gene match: 16.

This clonotype was detected ten times or more. The rearrangement uses TRBV6-1 and TRBJ2-2; D could derive from TRBD1 or TRBD2 (5 bases each). V shed 3 bases and J shed 4 bases, with 9 bases lying between them. This CDR3 is built from 14 residues. Germline V gene data show CDR1 as MNHNS and CDR2 as SASEGT. The CDR3 loop is CASSDSGGTGELFF. CDR3 DNA sequence: TGTGCCAGCAGTGACAGTGGGGGCACCGGGGAGCTGTTTTTT.